What follows are 31 T cell receptor beta chains derived from one specimen sequenced in a study of CD8+ T cells in alopecia areata. This sample's treatment: oral pan-JAK inhibitor, 5-10 mg twice daily. RNA, once extracted, was reverse transcribed into cDNA for use as the sequencing template. Sequencing was performed with immunoSEQ multiplex PCR; in TCRdb, only in-frame clones are kept and a portion is missing. The table records 64,000 or so clones, 40% to 55% of them present only once. The material sequenced was CD8+ T cells sorted from blood, taken at roughly week 38, from a patient treated with tofacitinib. Receptors originate from a human donor with alopecia areata.

The V and J genes are TRBV9 and TRBJ2-1; 8 bases align to TRBD1. The J segment lost 4 bases and the V segment lost 4 bases, leaving 4 bases of the junction unmatched. The CDR3 is 14 residues long. Germline CDR1 and CDR2: SGDLS and YYNGEE. DNA for the CDR3: TGTGCCAGCAGCCAGGGGGCGGAGTACAATGAGCAGTTCTTC. This encodes CASSQGAEYNEQFF.

This clone showed up just a few times. The chain joins TRBV29-1 to TRBJ2-6; 14 bases are shared with TRBD2. This CDR3 region has 17 residues. J lost 4 bases, V lost 6 bases, and 8 bases had no gene match. The germline V gene encodes CDR1 SQVTM and CDR2 ANQGSEA. The DNA for the CDR3 is TGCAGCGTGGAGGGACTAGCGGGAGACTCGGGGGCCAACGTCCTGACTTTC. This translates into CSVEGLAGDSGANVLTF.

The chain joins TRBV30 to TRBJ1-5; 12 nucleotides agree with TRBD1. The germline CDR1 and CDR2 sequences are GTSNPN and SVGIG (reference sequence). Trimming at V came to 5 bases and at J to 6 bases, leaving 2 bases not matched to a gene. CDR3 length equals 13 residues. CDR3 sequence (DNA): TGTGCCTGGGGGACAGGGGGCGGTCAGCCCCAGCATTTT. Protein sequence: CAWGTGGGQPQHF.

Details on this clone: Other nucleotide sequences from this sample produce the same CDR3. The chain uses TRBV27 and TRBJ2-5; D is perhaps TRBD2 (6 bases). The CDR3 spans 14 residues. Germline V gives CDR1 MNHEY, CDR2 SMNVEV (reference sequence). The V and J ends lost 3 bases and 2 bases respectively, with 10 bases between them. CDR3 DNA sequence: TGTGCCAGCAGTTTTTTGGGGGGACAAGAGACCCAGTACTTC. This gives the protein CASSFLGGQETQYF.

This clone was seen only a few times. The CDR3 coding sequence is TGTGCCAGCAGCGTAGATGGGGATCTCAAAAACATTCAGTACTTC. Residues: CASSVDGDLKNIQYF. J is TRBJ2-4 and V is TRBV9; D unclear. Germline CDR1 is SGDLS and CDR2 is YYNGEE. This CDR3 is built from 15 residues. V lost 0 bases to trimming and J lost 3 bases, with 10 bases between them.

The chain is built from TRBV30 and TRBJ2-1; D possibly corresponds to TRBD2 (5 bases). Looked up from germline, CDR1 is GTSNPN and CDR2 is SVGIG (reference sequence). The CDR3 contains 12 residues. The V end was cut by 7 bases, the J end by 9 bases, with 16 bases between. The CDR3 is CASRGPVSEQFF. CDR3 DNA: TGTGCCTCGCGAGGGCCCGTCAGTGAGCAGTTCTTC.

This chain connects TRBV30 to TRBJ2-3; no clear D. Per the germline V gene, CDR1 is GTSNPN and CDR2 is SVGIG (reference sequence). This CDR3 has 14 amino acids. Trimming took 0 bases from V and 2 from J, leaving 9 bases between them. The CDR3, as DNA: TGTGCCTGGAGTGTACTTTCCCCCACAGATACGCAGTATTTT. Translation: CAWSVLSPTDTQYF. Together with reference TRBV30 and TRBJ2-3, the CDR3 gives the full variable domain: SQTIHQWPATLVQPVGSPLSLECTVEGTSNPNLYWYRQAAGRGLQLLFYSVGIGQISSEVPQNLSASRPQDRQFILSSKKLLLSDSGFYLCAWSVLSPTDTQYFGPGTRLTVL.

This clone was counted between two and nine times. V gene TRBV5-8 combines with J gene TRBJ2-7; D is perhaps TRBD2 (5 bases). The V end lost 0 bases, the J end lost 4 bases, and 17 bases lay between the germline ends. Per germline, CDR1 SGHTS and CDR2 YDEGEE. CDR3 length: 16 residues. CDR3 bases: TGTGCCAGCAGCTTGGGCGTGGGAGAGGAGGCTTACGAGCAGTACTTC. The encoded protein is CASSLGVGEEAYEQYF.

The rearrangement joins TRBV9 to TRBJ1-5; weak D call: TRBD1 (6 bases). With 0 bases removed from V and 7 bases from J, the gap between germline ends came to 14 bases. CDR1 and CDR2 from the germline V gene are SGDLS and YYNGEE. This CDR3 region has 15 residues. Here the CDR3 DNA reads TGTGCCAGCAGCGTAGCTGAGGGTAGGGGGCAGCCCCAGCATTTT. The encoded protein is CASSVAEGRGQPQHF.

In its sample, this clone was seen a few times. The V call is TRBV29-1, the J call TRBJ2-7, with 9 nucleotides matching TRBD2. The germline CDR1 and CDR2 sequences are SQVTM and ANQGSEA. The J segment lost 7 bases and the V segment lost 5 bases, leaving 12 bases of the junction unmatched. The CDR3 totals 14 residues. CDR3 in amino acids: CSVFMAGGPGEQYF. CDR3 coding DNA: TGCAGCGTTTTTATGGCGGGAGGGCCGGGTGAGCAGTACTTC.

The rearrangement links TRBV28 to TRBJ2-7; D is unresolved. The CDR3 is 14 amino acids. CDR1 is MDHEN and CDR2 is SYDVKM in the germline V gene. V lost 6 bases, J lost 3 bases, and 15 bases lay in between. In nucleotides, the CDR3 is TGTGCCAGCAGAAGTAACCGCGTGCTCTACGAGCAGTACTTC. Protein product: CASRSNRVLYEQYF.

This chain uses TRBV11-2 with TRBJ1-1; D not resolved. The CDR3 loop spans 15 amino acids. CDR1 SGHAT and CDR2 FQNNGV come from the germline V gene. V was cut by 4 bases and J by 1 base, with 13 bases left in between. CDR3 DNA sequence: TGTGCCAGCAGCTCGGGCTCGGAGACGAACACTGAAGCTTTCTTT. This gives the protein CASSSGSETNTEAFF. Full variable domain (missing parts from reference TRBV11-2 and TRBJ1-1): EAGVAQSPRYKIIEKRQSVAFWCNPISGHATLYWYQQILGQGPKLLIQFQNNGVVDDSQLPKDRFSAERLKGVDSTLKIQPAKLEDSAVYLCASSSGSETNTEAFFGQGTRLTVV.

This clone occurred a few times. The J gene is TRBJ2-4, the V gene TRBV29-1, with 12 bases that match TRBD2. The CDR3 is 13 residues long. Germline V lookup: CDR1 SQVTM, CDR2 ANQGSEA. The ends lost 6 bases at V and 8 bases at J; junction bases unmatched: 5. The DNA of the CDR3 is TGCAGCGTGACTAGCGGGAGTTCGGACATTCAGTACTTC. It translates to CSVTSGSSDIQYF.

This clone occurred a few times. V gene TRBV15 combines with J gene TRBJ2-1; 8 bases align to TRBD2. The CDR3 consists of 16 residues. Germline assignment: CDR1 LNHNV and CDR2 YYDKDF (reference sequence). J lost 1 base, V lost 6 bases, and 8 bases had no gene match. The CDR3 DNA follows: TGTGCCACCAGGGGAGTAGCGGGACGGTCCTACAATGAGCAGTTCTTC. It translates to CATRGVAGRSYNEQFF. The full variable domain, completed using reference TRBV15 and TRBJ2-1, is DAMVIQNPRYQVTQFGKPVTLSCSQTLNHNVMYWYQQKSSQAPKLLFHYYDKDFNNEADTPDNFQSRRPNTSFCFLDIRSPGLGDTAMYLCATRGVAGRSYNEQFFGPGTRLTVL.

V usage is TRBV6-4 and J usage is TRBJ2-3; TRBD1 aligns across 8 bases. The V and J ends lost 4 bases and 6 bases, in that order; junction bases with no gene match: 6. Germline lookup yields CDR1 MRHNA and CDR2 SNTAGT. This CDR3 contains 14 residues. The CDR3 nucleotides are TGTGCCAGCAGTGCGGGACAGGCACTCGATACGCAGTATTTT. This encodes CASSAGQALDTQYF.

This chain connects TRBV29-1 to TRBJ1-1; the match to TRBD1 covers 8 bases. The CDR3 loop spans 17 amino acids. V shed 7 bases and J 6 bases; nucleotides not matched to a gene: 22. Germline lookup yields CDR1 SQVTM and CDR2 ANQGSEA. CDR3 residues: CSADPPWQGALEAEAFF. CDR3 nucleotide sequence: TGCAGCGCCGATCCCCCGTGGCAGGGGGCCCTTGAGGCTGAAGCTTTCTTT.

This CDR3 reads CASSFGTGIYEQYF. The CDR3 coding sequence is TGTGCCAGCAGTTTCGGGACAGGGATCTACGAGCAGTACTTC. The chain links TRBV27 to TRBJ2-7; TRBD1 aligns across 9 bases. Germline CDR1 reads MNHEY; CDR2 reads SMNVEV (reference sequence). This CDR3 region has 14 residues. J gave up 3 bases and V 3 bases, and 3 bases lay outside the gene matches.

The CDR3, as DNA: TGTGCCAGCAGCGCCGGACTAGGAGGAGAGACCCAGTACTTC. This gives the protein CASSAGLGGETQYF. The rearrangement links TRBV9 to TRBJ2-5; TRBD2 agrees at 7 bases. The CDR3 extends over 14 amino acids. V was pared by 3 bases and J by 4 bases, with 6 bases of the junction left unmatched. Germline V CDR1 and CDR2: SGDLS, YYNGEE.

This chain joins TRBV7-9 and TRBJ2-7, with D maybe TRBD1 (5 bases). The CDR3 is 12 amino acids. In germline, CDR1 is SEHNR, CDR2 FQNEAQ (reference sequence). V was clipped by 6 bases and J by 3 bases, with 9 bases between them. CDR3: CASRGEYYEQYF. As DNA, the CDR3 is TGTGCCAGCAGAGGGGAATACTACGAGCAGTACTTC. Using reference TRBV7-9 and TRBJ2-7 for the parts outside the CDR3, the full variable domain is DTGVSQNPRHKITKRGQNVTFRCDPISEHNRLYWYRQTLGQGPEFLTYFQNEAQLEKSRLLSDRFSAERPKGSFSTLEIQRTEQGDSAMYLCASRGEYYEQYFGPGTRLTVT.

CDR3 DNA sequence: TGTGCCAGCAGCTTGGGACCAGAGACCCAGTACTTC. It is translated as CASSLGPETQYF. The chain couples TRBV5-6 to TRBJ2-5; D uncertain. Germline loops: CDR1 SGHDT, CDR2 YYEEEE. V lost 0 bases to trimming and J lost 4 bases, with 4 bases between them. The CDR3 covers 12 residues.

The chain carries TRBV30 and TRBJ2-3, with D perhaps given as TRBD1 or TRBD2 (5 bases each). Per the germline V gene, CDR1 is GTSNPN and CDR2 is SVGIG (reference sequence). This CDR3 region has 13 residues. V lost 5 bases, J lost 0 bases, and 9 bases lay in between. CDR3 in DNA: TGTGCCTGGGGACGGGACAGCACAGATACGCAGTATTTT. Translated, it gives CAWGRDSTDTQYF.

On this clone: Other nucleotide sequences from this sample produce the same CDR3. J is TRBJ1-5 and V is TRBV5-6; no reliable D call. CDR3 size: 14 residues. The germline V gene encodes CDR1 SGHDT and CDR2 YYEEEE. V was pared by 0 bases and J by 2 bases, with 6 bases between. CDR3 in DNA: TGTGCCAGCAGCTTGGGGGGTGGCAATCAGCCCCAGCATTTT. Translated: CASSLGGGNQPQHF.

The V call is TRBV4-3, the J call TRBJ2-7; D uncertain. Trimming took 0 bases from V and 3 from J, leaving 9 bases between them. Germline assignment: CDR1 LGHNA and CDR2 YSLEER. This CDR3 has 14 amino acids. The CDR3 loop reads CASSQDRVSYEQYF. The CDR3 coding sequence is TGCGCCAGCAGCCAAGATCGGGTTAGCTACGAGCAGTACTTC.

This sequence joins TRBV29-1 and TRBJ2-3, with D possibly TRBD1 on 6 matching bases. Germline V gives CDR1 SQVTM, CDR2 ANQGSEA. CDR3 size: 18 residues. Trimming cost V 7 bases and J 2 bases, with 28 bases left between them. CDR3 residues: CSAISVYGSGHHTDTQYF. In DNA form, the CDR3 reads TGCAGCGCGATTTCGGTGTACGGTTCGGGACACCACACAGATACGCAGTATTTT.

This chain joins TRBV5-1 and TRBJ2-1; 9 positions match TRBD2. Germline CDR1 reads SGHRS; CDR2 reads YFSETQ. With V trimmed by 6 bases and J by 4 bases, 14 bases remained unmatched. This CDR3 spans 17 amino acids. CDR3: CASTTGTSLNWYNEQFF. In DNA, the CDR3 is TGCGCCAGCACCACCGGGACTAGCCTCAACTGGTACAATGAGCAGTTCTTC.

This chain uses TRBV4-1 with TRBJ2-1; D is unresolved. V shed 0 bases and J shed 7 bases, with 7 bases lying between them. Per germline, CDR1 MGHRA and CDR2 YSYEKL. The CDR3 extends over 13 amino acids. The CDR3 loop reads CASSQEGGNEQFF. CDR3 in DNA: TGCGCCAGCAGCCAAGAGGGCGGAAATGAGCAGTTCTTC.

The chain is built from TRBV27 and TRBJ2-5; D gene ambiguous. The CDR3 spans 13 residues. Trimming took 5 bases from V and 1 from J, leaving 8 bases between them. Germline CDR1 is MNHEY and CDR2 is SMNVEV (reference sequence). CDR3 residues: CASSVDIQETQYF. The CDR3 bases are TGTGCCAGCAGTGTCGACATCCAAGAGACCCAGTACTTC.

This sequence joins TRBV29-1 and TRBJ2-7; 7 nucleotides line up with TRBD1. V lost 3 bases to trimming and J lost 3 bases; unmatched junction nucleotides: 8. This CDR3 is built from 14 residues. Germline V CDR1 and CDR2: SQVTM, ANQGSEA. CDR3 DNA sequence: TGCAGCGTTGATCAAGGGGGCAGCGGCTACGAGCAGTACTTC. Its protein is CSVDQGGSGYEQYF.

The V call is TRBV29-1, the J call TRBJ2-7; tentatively, D is TRBD1 or TRBD2 (5 bases each). V was trimmed by 6 bases and J by 6 bases, leaving 18 bases between them. Germline V CDR1 and CDR2: SQVTM, ANQGSEA. This CDR3 has 13 amino acids. The DNA for the CDR3 is TGCAGCGTCCTCGGGACCCAGGAATCCGAGCAGTACTTC. It is translated as CSVLGTQESEQYF.

This clone was observed once. The V and J genes are TRBV27 and TRBJ2-7; possibly TRBD1 or TRBD2 for D (6 bases each). Germline loops: CDR1 MNHEY, CDR2 SMNVEV (reference sequence). The CDR3 loop spans 14 amino acids. The V end was cut by 3 bases, the J end by 4 bases, with 13 bases between. The CDR3 here is CASSFRGLGYEQYF. CDR3 nucleotides: TGTGCCAGCAGTTTTCGGGGGCTTGGATACGAGCAGTACTTC.

V usage is TRBV6-6 and J usage is TRBJ1-5; D remains unclear. The V end lost 0 bases, the J end lost 7 bases, and 10 bases lay between the germline ends. There are 14 residues in the CDR3. Germline values: CDR1 MNHNY, CDR2 SVGAGI (reference sequence). CDR3 residues: CASSYSGGVQPQHF. CDR3 nucleotides: TGTGCCAGCAGTTACTCCGGCGGAGTGCAGCCCCAGCATTTT.